These 30 T cell receptor beta chains were sequenced from one sample in a study of blood T cell repertoires in COVID-19. Using immunoSEQ multiplex PCR, the repertoire was profiled, and TCRdb retains in-frame clones only, with some absent. The data contain 60,000 to 85,000 clones, 70% to 90% of them singletons. The source material was peripheral blood. The receptor set was obtained from an elderly woman with active or convalescent COVID-19.

The chain employs TRBV4-1 and TRBJ1-1; a possible D gene is TRBD1 (5 bases). The V and J ends lost 1 base and 0 bases respectively, with 9 bases between them. The CDR3 totals 15 residues. The V gene's germline CDR1 is MGHRA and CDR2 YSYEKL. CDR3: CASSQVGALNTEAFF. Written as DNA, the CDR3 is TGCGCCAGCAGCCAAGTTGGGGCCCTGAACACTGAAGCTTTCTTT.

This clone was observed once. The chain uses TRBV5-1 and TRBJ2-3, with 13 bases fitting TRBD2. With V trimmed by 2 bases and J by 3 bases, 3 bases remained unmatched. Per the germline V gene, CDR1 is SGHRS and CDR2 is YFSETQ. CDR3 length equals 16 residues. DNA of the CDR3: TGCGCCAGCAGCTTCGGGACTAGCGGGATGACAGATACGCAGTATTTT. Encoded protein: CASSFGTSGMTDTQYF.

The chain is built from TRBV9 and TRBJ1-6; no clear D. There are 16 residues in the CDR3. With 2 bases removed from V and 3 bases from J, the gap between germline ends came to 12 bases. Germline V CDR1 and CDR2: SGDLS, YYNGEE. The CDR3 is CASSVRGSGYNSPLHF. The CDR3, as DNA: TGTGCCAGCAGCGTTCGCGGATCCGGCTATAATTCACCCCTCCACTTT. Supplemented by reference TRBV9 and TRBJ1-6, the full variable domain reads DSGVTQTPKHLITATGQRVTLRCSPRSGDLSVYWYQQSLDQGLQFLIQYYNGEERAKGNILERFSAQQFPDLHSELNLSSLELGDSALYFCASSVRGSGYNSPLHFGNGTRLTVT.

This clone was detected a few times. This rearrangement joins TRBV11-3 to TRBJ2-4; no clear D gene. Germline CDR1 and CDR2: SGHNT and YENEEA. The length of the CDR3 is 15 residues. The ends were cut back, 1 base at V and 1 base at J, with 8 bases in the middle. The DNA of the CDR3 is TGTGCCAGCAGCTTAGCCCCCGGGGCCAAAAACATTCAGTACTTC. Its translation is CASSLAPGAKNIQYF.

This chain joins TRBV2 and TRBJ1-5; no clear D. Trimming cost V 8 bases and J 7 bases, with 12 bases left between them. Germline CDR1 reads SNHLY; CDR2 reads FYNNEI. The CDR3 has 12 residues. The CDR3 spells CASSEGFQPQHF. The CDR3 bases are TGTGCCAGCTCAGAGGGTTTCCAGCCCCAGCATTTT.

The rearrangement uses TRBV5-6 and TRBJ2-7, with 7 bases matching TRBD1. The germline CDR1 and CDR2 sequences are SGHDT and YYEEEE. CDR3 length: 17 residues. V trimming: 1 base; J trimming: 2 bases; junction bases outside the gene matches: 12. DNA for the CDR3: TGTGCCAGCAGCTTGAAGTTCGGAGCAGGGGGTCCCTACGAGCAGTACTTC. It translates to CASSLKFGAGGPYEQYF.

This chain links TRBV12-3 or TRBV12-4 with TRBJ1-1; 7 bases line up with TRBD1. The CDR3 spans 13 residues. The V segment lost 1 base and the J segment 9 bases; nucleotides outside the gene matches: 5. DNA for the CDR3: TGTGCCAGCAGTTTAGTGCCAGGGGGAAAAGCTTTCTTT. This encodes CASSLVPGGKAFF.

The gene calls are TRBV19 and TRBJ1-2; 9 bases are shared with TRBD1. Germline V gene lookup returns CDR1 LNHDA and CDR2 SQIVND (reference sequence). The V gene end was trimmed by 7 bases and the J gene end by 4 bases; junction bases not matched to a gene: 10. This CDR3 spans 15 amino acids. CDR3 residues: CASIPERGQGYGYTF. Written as DNA, the CDR3 is TGTGCCAGTATCCCCGAGAGGGGACAGGGCTATGGCTACACCTTC. Full variable domain (rest looked up from reference TRBV19 and TRBJ1-2): DGGITQSPKYLFRKEGQNVTLSCEQNLNHDAMYWYRQDPGQGLRLIYYSQIVNDFQKGDIAEGYSVSREKKESFPLTVTSAQKNPTAFYLCASIPERGQGYGYTFGSGTRLTVV.

The chain joins TRBV14 to TRBJ2-1; 8 bases match TRBD1. The germline V gene has CDR1 SGHDN and CDR2 FVKESK. This CDR3 comprises 14 residues. Trimming cost V 4 bases and J 9 bases; bases outside gene matches: 8. The CDR3 loop reads CASSPLTGDTEQFF. CDR3 DNA sequence: TGTGCCAGCAGCCCACTGACAGGGGACACTGAGCAGTTCTTC.

This rearrangement joins TRBV10-3 to TRBJ2-3, with 10 bases identical to TRBD2. Unmatched junction bases numbered 3, after V lost 6 bases and J lost 3 bases. Germline CDR1 ENHRY, CDR2 SYGVKD. The CDR3 runs to 14 residues. CDR3 sequence reads: CAIRPGLATDTQYF. CDR3 in DNA: TGTGCCATCAGACCGGGACTAGCGACAGATACGCAGTATTTT.

The genes are TRBV4-3 and TRBJ2-3; 7 nucleotides match TRBD1. Trimming cost V 2 bases and J 6 bases; bases outside gene matches: 11. CDR3 size: 16 residues. CDR1 and CDR2 (germline): LGHNA, YSLEER. CDR3: CASSQYYRGSGDTQYF. The CDR3 DNA sequence: TGCGCCAGCAGCCAATACTACAGGGGATCGGGGGATACGCAGTATTTT.

This chain links TRBV6-5 with TRBJ1-3; D perhaps matches TRBD1 (5 bases). V gave up 6 bases and J gave up 2 bases, with 14 bases separating them. CDR3 length: 15 residues. Germline V gene lookup returns CDR1 MNHEY and CDR2 SVGAGI. In nucleotides, the CDR3 is TGTGCCAGCAGCCCCAGGGAGGGAACTGGAAACACCATATATTTT. This gives the protein CASSPREGTGNTIYF.

The V and J genes are TRBV15 and TRBJ2-7; tentatively, D is TRBD1 (5 bases). The CDR3 covers 16 residues. Trimming took off 0 bases at V and 3 bases at J, with 15 bases between the two ends. The germline V gene encodes CDR1 LNHNV and CDR2 YYDKDF (reference sequence). In DNA form, the CDR3 reads TGTGCCACCAGCAGAGAATATGGCAACAGGCACTACGAGCAGTACTTC. Protein: CATSREYGNRHYEQYF. Full variable domain (rest looked up from reference TRBV15 and TRBJ2-7): DAMVIQNPRYQVTQFGKPVTLSCSQTLNHNVMYWYQQKSSQAPKLLFHYYDKDFNNEADTPDNFQSRRPNTSFCFLDIRSPGLGDTAMYLCATSREYGNRHYEQYFGPGTRLTVT.

J is TRBJ2-1 and V is TRBV7-9; no definite D call. The CDR3 extends over 14 amino acids. V lost 0 bases, J lost 8 bases, and 11 bases lay in between. CDR1 and CDR2 (germline): SEHNR, FQNEAQ (reference sequence). CDR3 protein: CASSLAGSSYEQFF. Written as DNA, the CDR3 is TGTGCCAGCAGCTTAGCGGGTAGCAGCTATGAGCAGTTCTTC.

V is TRBV4-2 and J is TRBJ1-2; the D is unclear. The CDR3 covers 18 residues. V gave up 3 bases and J gave up 4 bases, with 24 bases separating them. Germline V gene data show CDR1 as LGHNA and CDR2 as YNFKEQ. CDR3 protein: CASSHIYRVREVAYGYTF. DNA for the CDR3: TGTGCCAGCAGCCATATCTATCGGGTCCGGGAGGTTGCCTATGGCTACACCTTC.

The chain has TRBV11-3 and TRBJ1-1; unclear D gene. V was shortened by 3 bases and J by 1 base, with 6 bases between the two germline ends. This CDR3 has 13 amino acids. Per the germline V gene, CDR1 is SGHNT and CDR2 is YENEEA. The CDR3 reads CASSFGGNTEAFF. The CDR3 nucleotides are TGTGCCAGCAGCTTCGGAGGGAACACTGAAGCTTTCTTT.

The chain links TRBV4-2 to TRBJ2-7; 12 nucleotides line up with TRBD2. CDR3 length: 16 amino acids. CDR1 LGHNA and CDR2 YNFKEQ come from the germline V gene. V lost 3 bases and J lost 3; bases outside the gene matches: 6. Here the CDR3 reads CASSQTRTSGNYEQYF. The CDR3 DNA is TGTGCCAGCAGCCAGACCAGGACTAGCGGGAACTACGAGCAGTACTTC.

The chain couples TRBV11-2 to TRBJ2-3; TRBD2 is a possible D gene (6 bases). Per the germline V gene, CDR1 is SGHAT and CDR2 is FQNNGV. The V end was cut by 1 base, the J end by 2 bases, with 7 bases between. The CDR3 consists of 14 residues. The CDR3 DNA sequence: TGTGCCAGCAGCTTAGGGACTAACACAGATACGCAGTATTTT. Translated: CASSLGTNTDTQYF.

V gene TRBV6-2 or TRBV6-3 combines with J gene TRBJ2-6; D is undetermined. Germline assignment: CDR1 MNHEY and CDR2 SVGEGT. The germline V and J ends were trimmed by 5 bases and 0 bases, with 8 bases remaining between them. The CDR3 extends over 15 amino acids. DNA of the CDR3: TGTGCCAGCAGTCCCTCTACCTCTGGGGCCAACGTCCTGACTTTC. This sequence encodes CASSPSTSGANVLTF.

This sequence joins TRBV21-1 and TRBJ1-2; TRBD1, the table's D call, lacks a check against the DNA. TRBV21-1 is labeled a pseudogene. The CDR3 extends over 14 amino acids. This CDR3 is CASRRGRGNHGYTF. The DNA for the CDR3 is TGTGCCAGCAGGAGGGGCAGGGGGAATCACGGCTACACCTTC.

This chain joins TRBV27 and TRBJ1-6; D ambiguous. The CDR3 is made up of 13 amino acids. V shed 0 bases and J shed 7 bases, with 4 bases lying between them. Germline-derived CDR1 and CDR2 are MNHEY and SMNVEV (reference sequence). Written as DNA, the CDR3 is TGTGCCAGCAGTTTATCGCGGAATTCACCCCTCCACTTT. Protein: CASSLSRNSPLHF.

This sequence joins TRBV6-2 or TRBV6-3 and TRBJ2-1; 9 bases align to TRBD2. This CDR3 has 18 residues. CDR1 and CDR2 from the germline V gene are MNHEY and SVGEGT. With V trimmed by 5 bases and J by 5 bases, 16 bases remained unmatched. The CDR3 DNA sequence: TGTGCCAGCAGTCTCCCCGGGGGAAGCGGGAGGTCCCACAATGAGCAGTTCTTC. This codes for CASSLPGGSGRSHNEQFF.

The chain is built from TRBV6-2 or TRBV6-3 and TRBJ2-3; D is unclear. V shed 4 bases and J shed 3 bases, with 8 bases lying between them. The germline V gene has CDR1 MNHEY and CDR2 SVGEGT. This CDR3 comprises 13 residues. CDR3 amino acids: CASSSATTDTQYF. Here the CDR3 DNA reads TGTGCCAGCAGTTCCGCAACAACAGATACGCAGTATTTT.

V usage is TRBV5-1 and J usage is TRBJ1-2, with D perhaps TRBD1 (5 bases). The CDR3 loop spans 14 amino acids. Trimming removed 0 bases at V and 8 bases at J, with 14 bases between. Germline CDR1 reads SGHRS; CDR2 reads YFSETQ. This chain's CDR3 is CASSLAGTDAGYTF. DNA for the CDR3: TGCGCCAGCAGCTTGGCCGGGACTGACGCCGGCTACACCTTC. Together with reference TRBV5-1 and TRBJ1-2, the CDR3 gives the full variable domain: KAGVTQTPRYLIKTRGQQVTLSCSPISGHRSVSWYQQTPGQGLQFLFEYFSETQRNKGNFPGRFSGRQFSNSRSEMNVSTLELGDSALYLCASSLAGTDAGYTFGSGTRLTVV.

V usage is TRBV29-1 and J usage is TRBJ2-5, with D possibly TRBD1 on 5 matching bases. The V end lost 2 bases, the J end lost 5 bases, and 6 bases lay between the germline ends. CDR3 size: 11 residues. The germline CDR1 and CDR2 sequences are SQVTM and ANQGSEA. The CDR3: CSVEKGETQYF. For the CDR3, the DNA is TGCAGCGTTGAAAAGGGGGAGACCCAGTACTTC.

This rearrangement joins TRBV4-2 to TRBJ2-7, with TRBD2 identical over 10 bases. The CDR3 loop spans 14 amino acids. Germline V gene lookup returns CDR1 LGHNA and CDR2 YNFKEQ. The junction had 10 bases not matched to a gene; V was cut back by 7 bases and J by 7 bases. The CDR3: CASTPAGGPGEQYF. The CDR3 nucleotides are TGTGCCAGCACCCCAGCGGGGGGGCCGGGAGAGCAGTACTTC.

The chain combines TRBV2 with TRBJ2-2; 8 nucleotides match TRBD2. Germline V gene lookup returns CDR1 SNHLY and CDR2 FYNNEI. The CDR3 has 14 amino acids. With V trimmed by 6 bases and J by 5 bases, 5 bases remained unmatched. CDR3 DNA: TGTGCCAGCAGGAATAGCGGGGTAACCGGGGAGCTGTTTTTT. The encoded protein is CASRNSGVTGELFF.

In DNA form, the CDR3 reads TGTGCCAGTAGTGTGAGTCACAGCACCTCTAACTATGGCTACACCTTC. This sequence encodes CASSVSHSTSNYGYTF. The chain carries TRBV19 and TRBJ1-2; the D is unclear. Germline V gene lookup returns CDR1 LNHDA and CDR2 SQIVND (reference sequence). The CDR3 consists of 16 residues. Trimming took off 5 bases at V and 0 bases at J, with 16 bases between the two ends.

The chain recombines TRBV15 with TRBJ1-1, with 7 positions matching TRBD1. J gave up 4 bases and V 3 bases, and 14 bases lay outside the gene matches. The CDR3 is made up of 17 amino acids. Looked up from germline, CDR1 is LNHNV and CDR2 is YYDKDF (reference sequence). The CDR3 DNA is TGTGCCACCAGCAGCTCCCGGAACAGGGGAGTAGGCACTGAAGCTTTCTTT. Protein: CATSSSRNRGVGTEAFF. The variable domain in full, completed from reference TRBV15 and TRBJ1-1, reads DAMVIQNPRYQVTQFGKPVTLSCSQTLNHNVMYWYQQKSSQAPKLLFHYYDKDFNNEADTPDNFQSRRPNTSFCFLDIRSPGLGDTAMYLCATSSSRNRGVGTEAFFGQGTRLTVV.

The chain has TRBV19 and TRBJ1-1, with TRBD1 as a possible D gene (5 bases). The germline V and J ends were trimmed by 4 bases and 7 bases, with 13 bases remaining between them. The CDR3 runs 13 residues. CDR1 is LNHDA and CDR2 is SQIVND in the germline V gene (reference sequence). DNA of the CDR3: TGTGCCAGTAGTACTTACGGGGGGGTTGAAGCTTTCTTT. The encoded protein is CASSTYGGVEAFF.